Presented here are 27 T cell receptor beta chains from one specimen sequenced in a study of blood T cells in healthy people across ages. A sample-barcoded 5' primer and a J-beta primer mix were used in a second PCR of roughly 6 to 12 cycles. TCRdb fed the 5' RACE reads into MiXCR, producing one record per CDR3 protein. The table has 650,000 to 1,000,000 distinct CDR3 sequences, 30% to 45% seen once; the top ten hold roughly 13%. The sequenced sample was blood. These receptors were collected from a man younger than 35 in good health.

This clonotype has a handful of counts. The rearrangement uses TRBV20-1 and TRBJ2-1; no clear D gene. Trimming removed 6 bases at V and 0 bases at J, with 12 bases between. Germline V gene sequence: CDR1 DFQATT, CDR2 SNEGSKA (reference sequence). The CDR3 is 14 residues long. The CDR3 nucleotides read TGCAGTGCCCCGCTAGAAGGCTCCTACAATGAGCAGTTCTTC. Protein product: CSAPLEGSYNEQFF.

This clonotype was seen a few times. The chain carries TRBV20-1 and TRBJ2-2, with D possibly being TRBD2 (5 bases). CDR1 is DFQATT, CDR2 SNEGSKA, per germline (reference sequence). V lost 1 base and J 6 bases, leaving 6 bases between the germline ends. The CDR3 is made up of 12 amino acids. This chain's CDR3 is CSARALAGELFF. Here the CDR3 DNA reads TGCAGTGCTAGAGCACTAGCCGGGGAGCTGTTTTTT.

This clonotype was counted a few times. The J gene is TRBJ2-5, the V gene TRBV5-1, with TRBD2 matching over 8 bases. The trim removed 4 bases at V and 3 bases at J, leaving 8 bases unmatched. CDR3 length: 15 residues. Germline V gene lookup returns CDR1 SGHRS and CDR2 YFSETQ. This CDR3 is CASSAGLADEETQYF. CDR3 DNA sequence: TGCGCCAGCAGCGCCGGACTAGCTGACGAAGAGACCCAGTACTTC.

CDR3 sequence: CASSPLVQSQETQYF. The CDR3 DNA reads TGTGCCAGCAGTCCCCTAGTACAGTCTCAAGAGACCCAGTACTTC. The V gene is TRBV12-3 or TRBV12-4, the J gene TRBJ2-5; no clear D. CDR3 size: 15 residues. Trimming took 5 bases from V and 2 from J, leaving 15 bases between them.

This chain links TRBV10-3 with TRBJ2-5, with TRBD2 identical over 13 bases. The DNA end is a closer match to TRBJ2-7, so the J assignment may be wrong. Germline CDR1 reads ENHRY; CDR2 reads SYGVKD. The CDR3 is 12 residues long. CDR3: CAIGTSGDEQYF. CDR3 DNA: TGTGCCATCGGGACTAGCGGGGACGAGCAGTACTTC.

The chain carries TRBV12-3 or TRBV12-4 and TRBJ1-1; TRBD1 matches 8 bases. Germline trimming cut 5 bases from V and 5 bases from J; bases unmatched to any gene: 7. The CDR3 contains 14 residues. CDR3 in DNA: TGTGCCAGCAGTCCCCGACAGGGGAGGACTGAAGCTTTCTTT. Its translation is CASSPRQGRTEAFF.

The V and J genes are TRBV5-6 and TRBJ2-5, with no clear D. V lost 3 bases, J lost 13 bases, and 16 bases lay in between. CDR1 SGHDT and CDR2 YYEEEE come from the germline V gene. The CDR3 loop spans 12 amino acids. CDR3 protein: CASSSTAIFGYF. The CDR3 nucleotides read TGTGCCAGCAGCTCCACGGCGATTTTTGGGTACTTC.

This clonotype occurred many times. This sequence joins TRBV29-1 and TRBJ2-5; D might be TRBD1 or TRBD2, each matching 5 bases. Between the trimmed V and J ends, which lost 2 bases and 4 bases, there was a span of 11 bases. The germline CDR1 and CDR2 sequences are SQVTM and ANQGSEA. The CDR3 length is 13 residues. The chain's CDR3 is CSVETGPRETQYF. CDR3 DNA: TGCAGCGTTGAAACGGGGCCTAGAGAGACCCAGTACTTC. Together with reference TRBV29-1 and TRBJ2-5, the CDR3 gives the full variable domain: SAVISQKPSRDICQRGTSLTIQCQVDSQVTMMFWYRQQPGQSLTLIATANQGSEATYESGFVIDKFPISRPNLTFSTLTVSNMSPEDSSIYLCSVETGPRETQYFGPGTRLLVL.

In its sample, this clonotype was seen a few times. The chain employs TRBV7-2 and TRBJ2-1, with TRBD1 as a possible D gene (6 bases). The CDR3 is 13 amino acids. Germline CDR1 and CDR2: SGHTA and FQGNSA. The V and J ends lost 4 bases and 9 bases respectively, with 13 bases between them. DNA for the CDR3: TGTGCCAGCAGCTCCGTCACAGGGAGTGAGCAGTTCTTC. Translated, it gives CASSSVTGSEQFF.

In this sample, this clonotype turned up a few times. The rearrangement uses TRBV4-1 and TRBJ2-3; TRBD2 matches at 10 bases. CDR1 is MGHRA, CDR2 YSYEKL, per germline. With V trimmed by 0 bases and J by 4 bases, 7 bases remained unmatched. The length of the CDR3 is 17 residues. The CDR3 here is CASSQDRAGGPPDTQYF. In nucleotides, the CDR3 is TGCGCCAGCAGCCAAGATCGAGCGGGGGGGCCCCCAGATACGCAGTATTTT.

As regards this clonotype: This may stem from a read error, because a much larger clone lies one nucleotide away. The chain recombines TRBV7-2 with TRBJ2-1; 12 nucleotides align to TRBD2. The germline gives CDR1 SGHTA, CDR2 FQGNSA. J lost 7 bases, V lost 7 bases, and 17 bases had no gene match. The CDR3 spans 18 residues. In nucleotides, the CDR3 is TGTGCCAGCACCCCCGTAGGGTCTAGCGGGGGGGCCCAGAATGAGCAGTTCTTC. Residues: CASTPVGSSGGAQNEQFF.

A remark on this clonotype: One end of the junction fails to match germline, which may point to a read error. This chain connects TRBV7-2 to TRBJ2-7; D is possibly TRBD1 or TRBD2 (5 bases each). The CDR3 has 15 residues. Per germline, CDR1 SGHTA and CDR2 FQGNSA. CDR3 sequence (DNA): TGTGCCAGCAGCTTACGGCAGGGAGCCTCCTACGGGCAGTACTTC. Translation: CASSLRQGASYGQYF.

This clonotype has only one observation. This rearrangement joins TRBV10-3 to TRBJ2-7, with 8 bases that match TRBD1. The CDR3 consists of 13 residues. The germline V gene encodes CDR1 ENHRY and CDR2 SYGVKD. V was pared by 5 bases and J by 3 bases, with 3 bases of the junction left unmatched. The CDR3: CAISQGQDYEQYF. CDR3 DNA: TGTGCCATCAGTCAGGGACAGGACTACGAGCAGTACTTC.

This clonotype was counted only a few times. The chain carries TRBV4-1 and TRBJ1-5; D might be TRBD1 (6 bases). Germline V gene lookup returns CDR1 MGHRA and CDR2 YSYEKL. Trimming took off 1 base at V and 3 bases at J, with 10 bases between the two ends. The CDR3 runs 15 residues. DNA of the CDR3: TGCGCCAGCAGCCAAGGAGGACAGCACAATCAGCCCCAGCATTTT. Its protein product is CASSQGGQHNQPQHF.

This clonotype was picked up a small number of times. The chain combines TRBV15 with TRBJ2-4; D might be TRBD1 (5 bases). Per the germline V gene, CDR1 is LNHNV and CDR2 is YYDKDF (reference sequence). This CDR3 comprises 16 residues. Trimming pared 1 base from V and 4 bases from J, leaving 14 bases between. CDR3: CATSRGGRAPKNIQYF. The CDR3 nucleotides read TGTGCCACCAGCAGAGGAGGCAGGGCCCCGAAAAACATTCAGTACTTC.

The chain recombines TRBV14 with TRBJ1-4; the D gene is possibly TRBD1 (5 bases). Per the germline V gene, CDR1 is SGHDN and CDR2 is FVKESK. V was cut by 6 bases and J by 4 bases, with 12 bases left in between. The CDR3 covers 14 residues. The CDR3 sequence: CASSPRQSNEKLFF. CDR3 nucleotides: TGTGCCAGCAGTCCCCGACAGAGTAATGAAAAACTGTTTTTT. The full variable domain, rest sourced from reference TRBV14 and TRBJ1-4, is EAGVTQFPSHSVIEKGQTVTLRCDPISGHDNLYWYRRVMGKEIKFLLHFVKESKQDESGMPNNRFLAERTGGTYSTLKVQPAELEDSGVYFCASSPRQSNEKLFFGSGTQLSVL.

The chain's CDR3 is CAISESSRSEKLFF. CDR3 DNA sequence: TGTGCCATCAGTGAGTCAAGCAGGTCTGAAAAACTGTTTTTT. The V and J genes are TRBV10-3 and TRBJ1-4; no clear D gene. The V gene's germline CDR1 is ENHRY and CDR2 SYGVKD. The CDR3 is made up of 14 amino acids. Trimming shortened V by 0 bases and J by 7 bases, and 9 bases separated the two germline ends.

The rearrangement joins TRBV7-2 to TRBJ2-4, with no clear D. CDR3 length equals 12 residues. V gave up 1 base and J gave up 13 bases, with 11 bases separating them. Per germline, CDR1 SGHTA and CDR2 FQGNSA. The CDR3: CASSLEAPSQYF. CDR3 bases: TGTGCCAGCAGCTTAGAGGCTCCATCCCAGTACTTC.

The chain joins TRBV27 to TRBJ2-3; no clear D. CDR3 size: 13 residues. The V and J ends lost 3 bases and 2 bases respectively, with 6 bases between them. CDR1 is MNHEY and CDR2 is SMNVEV in the germline V gene (reference sequence). The CDR3 spells CASSLMHTDTQYF. CDR3 DNA: TGTGCCAGCAGTTTGATGCACACAGATACGCAGTATTTT.

This clonotype was observed a handful of times. The chain uses TRBV7-2 and TRBJ1-2; TRBD1 might be the D (5 bases). The CDR3 covers 14 residues. Germline V CDR1 and CDR2: SGHTA, FQGNSA. Trimming removed 5 bases at V and 4 bases at J, with 14 bases between. This chain's CDR3 is CASSTGDGSYGYTF. The CDR3 DNA is TGTGCCAGCAGCACGGGGGACGGGAGCTATGGCTACACCTTC.

The chain carries TRBV7-9 and TRBJ2-6; D may be TRBD1 (6 bases). Germline V gives CDR1 SEHNR, CDR2 FQNEAQ (reference sequence). The CDR3 sequence is 19 residues long. V was cut by 5 bases and J by 0 bases, with 20 bases left in between. The chain's CDR3 is CASSPTQGLVYSGANVLTF. The CDR3 DNA reads as TGTGCCAGCAGCCCTACTCAGGGGCTAGTGTACTCTGGGGCCAACGTCCTGACTTTC.

Points on this clonotype: One junction end disagrees with the germline gene, perhaps due to a read error. The genes are TRBV12-3 or TRBV12-4 and TRBJ2-2, with TRBD2 identical over 9 bases. The CDR3 has 14 amino acids. This chain's CDR3 is CASSLAGHTGELFF. Here the CDR3 DNA reads TGTGCCAGCAGTCTAGCGGGGCACACCGGGGAGCTGTTTTTT.

This clonotype was detected only a few times. V gene TRBV4-2 combines with J gene TRBJ1-2; D possibly corresponds to TRBD1 (6 bases). Germline V lookup: CDR1 LGHNA, CDR2 YNFKEQ. V lost 4 bases and J lost 0, with 18 bases in between. This CDR3 spans 17 amino acids. CDR3 loop: CASSPPTGSSPNYGYTF. CDR3 coding DNA: TGTGCCAGCAGCCCCCCCACAGGGTCCAGCCCTAACTATGGCTACACCTTC.

This clonotype was observed a few times. The chain carries TRBV19 and TRBJ1-2; D is uncertain. CDR1 LNHDA and CDR2 SQIVND come from the germline V gene (reference sequence). V lost 7 bases and J lost 4, with 13 bases in between. The CDR3 totals 13 residues. The CDR3 DNA reads as TGTGCCAGTAACGGCAGAACGAGCTATGGCTACACCTTC. Its translation: CASNGRTSYGYTF.

The rearrangement uses TRBV20-1 and TRBJ2-3; 9 bases line up with TRBD2. Germline assignment: CDR1 DFQATT and CDR2 SNEGSKA (reference sequence). The ends lost 3 bases at V and 3 bases at J; junction bases unmatched: 10. The CDR3 is 16 residues long. Here the CDR3 reads CSASGGGAGRTDTQYF. The CDR3 DNA reads TGCAGTGCTAGCGGCGGGGGGGCAGGCCGAACAGATACGCAGTATTTT.

This chain connects TRBV20-1 to TRBJ1-6; a possible D gene is TRBD1 (5 bases). This CDR3 region has 15 residues. Trimming took 2 bases from V and 3 from J, leaving 11 bases between them. Per the germline V gene, CDR1 is DFQATT and CDR2 is SNEGSKA (reference sequence). The CDR3 loop is CSARPGGDYNSPLHF. The CDR3 DNA reads TGCAGTGCTAGACCAGGAGGGGACTATAATTCACCCCTCCACTTT.

This clonotype was found a few times. The chain is built from TRBV20-1 and TRBJ1-1, with unresolved D. Germline V CDR1 and CDR2: DFQATT, SNEGSKA (reference sequence). With 1 base removed from V and 6 bases from J, the gap between germline ends came to 12 bases. This CDR3 contains 13 residues. CDR3: CSARVWVSSEAFF. CDR3 DNA: TGCAGTGCTAGAGTTTGGGTCTCGTCTGAAGCTTTCTTT.